The present T cell receptor (beta chain) was sequenced within a study of T-cell memory formation after mild COVID-19. Overall study context: Most TCR clusters belonged to a single donor. Points from the study as a whole: Contracting clones from day 15 to 85 showed balanced CD4/CD8; later expanders favored CD4+.

Using constant-segment primers, 5'RACE produced TCR alpha and TCR beta cDNA libraries carrying sample barcodes and UMIs. TCRdb reprocessed the 5' RACE reads with MiXCR, giving one entry per CDR3 protein. The sample lists 130,000 to 150,000 distinct CDR3 sequences, approximately 5.7% seen once, with 2% to 2.5% in the top ten. Turning to this clonotype: The antigen is undetermined.

J gave up 6 bases and V 7 bases, and 9 bases lay outside the gene matches. CDR3 length: 15 amino acids. Sequenced sample: PBMCs or a T cell subset sorted from them (not recorded which). The V call is TRBV12-3 or TRBV12-4, the J call TRBJ2-2, with 9 bases lining up with TRBD1. The TCR comes from an adult woman who had mild COVID-19 (a few samples of this study predate the infection). Cell type and time point are not known. CDR3 nucleotides: TGTGCCAGCATCCCGGGACAGGGAGTGCCCGGGGAGCTGTTTTTT. Its translation: CASIPGQGVPGELFF.